Listed here are 21 T cell receptor beta chains from one sample, sequenced in a study of cytomegalovirus exposure and HLA in healthy donors. 13 Jbeta primers and 60 Vbeta primers were used for the PCR. Assay: immunoSEQ multiplex PCR; the TCRdb copy retains only in-frame clones and omits some. The sample has approximately 180,000 clones, 75% to 85% seen once. Sequencing used PBMCs. All receptors come from a woman aged 25 to 39 in good health and CMV-seronegative.

The chain has TRBV6-5 and TRBJ2-1, with 9 positions matching TRBD1. The CDR3 has 15 amino acids. Looked up from germline, CDR1 is MNHEY and CDR2 is SVGAGI. After removal of 6 bases from V and 3 bases from J, the junction contained 6 bases not matched to a gene. The CDR3, as DNA: TGTGCCAGCAGGACCGGACAGGGGTTCTACAATGAGCAGTTCTTC. Amino acids: CASRTGQGFYNEQFF.

CDR3 protein: CASSFAGPRDEQYF. As DNA, the CDR3 is TGTGCCAGCAGCTTCGCAGGGCCCCGGGACGAGCAGTACTTC. The chain is built from TRBV5-6 and TRBJ2-7; possibly TRBD1 for D (5 bases). Per the germline V gene, CDR1 is SGHDT and CDR2 is YYEEEE. V shed 2 bases and J shed 5 bases, with 14 bases lying between them. This CDR3 is 14 amino acids long.

The chain combines TRBV27 with TRBJ2-5; TRBD2 matches 9 bases. CDR1 and CDR2 from the germline V gene are MNHEY and SMNVEV (reference sequence). The CDR3 consists of 15 residues. With 5 bases clipped from V and 0 bases from J, the junction kept 4 bases outside the gene matches. The CDR3 loop reads CASSLWTSDQETQYF. The CDR3, as DNA: TGTGCCAGCAGTCTCTGGACTAGCGACCAAGAGACCCAGTACTTC.

The chain combines TRBV25-1 with TRBJ2-1; a possible D gene is TRBD1 (6 bases). Looked up from germline, CDR1 is MGHDK and CDR2 is SYGVNS. The CDR3 has 14 residues. Trimming stripped 2 bases from V and 6 bases from J, with 11 bases between. Here the CDR3 DNA reads TGTGCCAGCAGTGAACAGGGGATGATCAATGAGCAGTTCTTC. It codes for CASSEQGMINEQFF.

V and J are TRBV4-1 and TRBJ2-7, with 7 nucleotides matching TRBD1. Germline-derived CDR1 and CDR2 are MGHRA and YSYEKL. V was pared by 5 bases and J by 2 bases, with 6 bases of the junction left unmatched. The CDR3 length is 14 residues. CDR3: CASSSGQLTYEQYF. The CDR3 DNA is TGCGCCAGCAGCTCGGGACAGCTTACCTACGAGCAGTACTTC.

The chain couples TRBV6-5 to TRBJ1-2, with D perhaps matching TRBD1 (6 bases). The CDR3 has 15 amino acids. Trimming took 7 bases from V and 3 from J, leaving 18 bases between them. CDR1 is MNHEY and CDR2 is SVGAGI in the germline V gene. As DNA, the CDR3 is TGTGCCAGCATGGGGGGGCCCTCTCTCCACTATGGCTACACCTTC. Its protein product is CASMGGPSLHYGYTF.

This clone was observed a handful of times. The J gene is TRBJ2-7, the V gene TRBV6-5, with 10 nucleotides matching TRBD2. CDR1 and CDR2 (germline): MNHEY, SVGAGI. This CDR3 contains 15 residues. V lost 0 bases and J lost 6; bases outside the gene matches: 5. CDR3 residues: CASSYSAGGLPEQYF. In DNA, the CDR3 is TGTGCCAGCAGTTACTCAGCGGGGGGGCTTCCCGAGCAGTACTTC.

This clone showed up just a few times. This chain uses TRBV10-1 with TRBJ2-7, with TRBD2 identical over 9 bases. The CDR3 contains 15 residues. The J segment lost 0 bases and the V segment lost 2 bases, leaving 2 bases of the junction unmatched. Per the germline V gene, CDR1 is WNHNN and CDR2 is SYGVQD (reference sequence). The CDR3 here is CASSEGAGGSYEQYF. The CDR3 DNA follows: TGCGCCAGCAGTGAGGGAGCGGGGGGCTCCTACGAGCAGTACTTC.

This chain links TRBV28 with TRBJ2-1; 7 bases fit TRBD1. J gave up 4 bases and V 6 bases, and 3 bases lay outside the gene matches. CDR1 and CDR2 from the germline V gene are MDHEN and SYDVKM. The CDR3 has 13 amino acids. CDR3 in amino acids: CASRNRGYNEQFF. In DNA form, the CDR3 reads TGTGCCAGCAGGAACAGGGGATACAATGAGCAGTTCTTC. Full variable domain (outside the CDR3, taken from reference TRBV28 and TRBJ2-1): DVKVTQSSRYLVKRTGEKVFLECVQDMDHENMFWYRQDPGLGLRLIYFSYDVKMKEKGDIPEGYSVSREKKERFSLILESASTNQTSMYLCASRNRGYNEQFFGPGTRLTVL.

This chain joins TRBV4-3 and TRBJ1-6; D not certain. Between the trimmed V and J ends, which lost 5 bases and 8 bases, there was a span of 10 bases. The germline gives CDR1 LGHNA, CDR2 YSLEER. The CDR3 length is 13 residues. CDR3 in amino acids: CASSRSSDSPLHF. CDR3 DNA: TGCGCCAGCAGCAGATCTTCGGATTCACCCCTCCACTTT.

This clone occurred a few times. The junction differs from germline at one of its ends, possibly a read error. This rearrangement joins TRBV11-2 to TRBJ2-6; possibly TRBD2 for D (6 bases). CDR1 and CDR2 from the germline V gene are SGHAT and FQNNGV. The CDR3 loop spans 17 amino acids. CDR3 protein: CASSFMGGSSGANGLTF. The CDR3 DNA follows: TGTGCCAGCAGCTTTATGGGGGGAAGCTCTGGGGCCAACGGCCTGACTTTC.

The table lists this clone with a few counts. The rearrangement links TRBV7-2 to TRBJ2-2; D perhaps matches TRBD2 (5 bases). Trimming removed 1 base at V and 6 bases at J, with 6 bases between. The germline gives CDR1 SGHTA, CDR2 FQGNSA. The CDR3 consists of 13 residues. In DNA form, the CDR3 reads TGTGCCAGCAGCTTAGGGCGGGCCGGGGAGCTGTTTTTT. Translated, it gives CASSLGRAGELFF.

A note on this clone: The junction departs from germline at one end; a sequencing error may be responsible. The chain couples TRBV7-7 to TRBJ2-3; 7 bases fit TRBD1. This CDR3 comprises 16 residues. Germline values: CDR1 SSHAT, CDR2 FNYEAQ (reference sequence). The DNA for the CDR3 is TGTGCTAGCAACCGGTCCCGACAGGGCAGCACAGATACGCAGTATTTT. This encodes CASNRSRQGSTDTQYF.

V usage is TRBV27 and J usage is TRBJ2-3; TRBD2 matches 11 bases. In germline, CDR1 is MNHEY, CDR2 SMNVEV (reference sequence). The CDR3 sequence is 15 residues long. V was pared by 6 bases and J by 4 bases, with 6 bases of the junction left unmatched. The CDR3 loop is CASRILAGASDTQYF. The CDR3 DNA sequence: TGTGCCAGCAGAATACTAGCGGGAGCGTCAGATACGCAGTATTTT.

The rearrangement joins TRBV7-6 to TRBJ2-7; 7 bases line up with TRBD2. V dropped 1 base and J dropped 7; count of bases not matched to a gene: 7. Germline assignment: CDR1 SGHVS and CDR2 FNYEAQ. The CDR3 contains 14 residues. In nucleotides, the CDR3 is TGTGCCAGCAGCTTAGATATTGGCGGGAGTGAGCAGTACTTC. Its protein is CASSLDIGGSEQYF.

V gene TRBV5-5 combines with J gene TRBJ2-1; a possible D gene is TRBD1 (6 bases). The V end was cut by 2 bases, the J end by 3 bases, with 24 bases between. The V gene's germline CDR1 is SGHKS and CDR2 YYEKEE (reference sequence). The length of the CDR3 is 19 residues. The CDR3 spells CASSFRLNTQGQVYNEQFF. The DNA of the CDR3 is TGTGCCAGCAGCTTCCGACTGAACACTCAGGGGCAGGTCTACAATGAGCAGTTCTTC.

The V and J genes are TRBV7-2 and TRBJ2-3; 9 bases are shared with TRBD2. The trim removed 3 bases at V and 6 bases at J, leaving 7 bases unmatched. In germline, CDR1 is SGHTA, CDR2 FQGNSA. CDR3 length equals 15 residues. The CDR3 reads CASSFSGGTGDTQYF. In nucleotides, the CDR3 is TGTGCCAGCAGCTTTAGCGGGGGTACCGGCGATACGCAGTATTTT.

The chain has TRBV6-5 and TRBJ1-1; D ambiguous. Germline V gives CDR1 MNHEY, CDR2 SVGAGI. Deletions cut 7 bases from V and 1 base from J, with 10 bases between. This CDR3 has 13 amino acids. CDR3 in DNA: TGTGCCAGCACCGGGGTTCAGAACACTGAAGCTTTCTTT. Translation gives CASTGVQNTEAFF.

This chain joins TRBV28 and TRBJ2-7, with 8 positions matching TRBD1. V gave up 7 bases and J gave up 2 bases; unmatched junction bases: 7. The germline V gene encodes CDR1 MDHEN and CDR2 SYDVKM. The CDR3 consists of 14 residues. CDR3 residues: CASIMTGEPYEQYF. CDR3 bases: TGTGCCAGCATTATGACAGGGGAGCCCTACGAGCAGTACTTC.

The table lists this clone with a few counts. CDR3 coding DNA: TGTGCCAGCAGCTTATCCCCTCTCAACACCGGGGAGCTGTTTTTT. It encodes CASSLSPLNTGELFF. The V and J genes are TRBV5-4 and TRBJ2-2; D is undetermined. The CDR3 has 15 amino acids. Trimming took 2 bases from V and 2 from J, leaving 10 bases between them. CDR1 and CDR2 from the germline V gene are SGHNT and YYREEE (reference sequence). Full variable domain (missing parts from reference TRBV5-4 and TRBJ2-2): ETGVTQSPTHLIKTRGQQVTLRCSSQSGHNTVSWYQQALGQGPQFIFQYYREEENGRGNFPPRFSGLQFPNYSSELNVNALELDDSALYLCASSLSPLNTGELFFGEGSRLTVL.

This chain uses TRBV29-1 with TRBJ2-3; 12 nucleotides match TRBD2. Germline CDR1 and CDR2: SQVTM and ANQGSEA. There are 16 residues in the CDR3. The V segment lost 8 bases and the J segment 4 bases; nucleotides outside the gene matches: 13. The CDR3 DNA sequence: TGCAGCTTAGGGCCGACTAGCGGGAGCCCGCCAGATACGCAGTATTTT. The encoded protein is CSLGPTSGSPPDTQYF.